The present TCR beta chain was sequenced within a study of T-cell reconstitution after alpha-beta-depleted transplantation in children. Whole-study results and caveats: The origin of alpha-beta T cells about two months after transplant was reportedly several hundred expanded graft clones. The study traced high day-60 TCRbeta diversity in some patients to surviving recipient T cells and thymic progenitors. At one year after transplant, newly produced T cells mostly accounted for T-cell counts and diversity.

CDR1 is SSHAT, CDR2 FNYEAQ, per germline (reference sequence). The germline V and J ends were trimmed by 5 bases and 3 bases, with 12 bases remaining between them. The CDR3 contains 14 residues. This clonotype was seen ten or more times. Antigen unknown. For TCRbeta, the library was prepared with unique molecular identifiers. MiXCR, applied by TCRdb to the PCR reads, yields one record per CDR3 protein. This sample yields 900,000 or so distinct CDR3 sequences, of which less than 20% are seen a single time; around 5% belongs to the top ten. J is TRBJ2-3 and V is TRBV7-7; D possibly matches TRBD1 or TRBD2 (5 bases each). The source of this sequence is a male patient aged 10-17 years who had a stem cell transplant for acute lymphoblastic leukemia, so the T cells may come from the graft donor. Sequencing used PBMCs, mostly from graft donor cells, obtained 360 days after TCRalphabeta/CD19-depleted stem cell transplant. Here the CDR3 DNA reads TGTGCCAGCAGCGGGGACGGTCTTACAGATACGCAGTATTTT. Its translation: CASSGDGLTDTQYF. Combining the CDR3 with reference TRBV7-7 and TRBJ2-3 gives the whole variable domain GAGVSQSPRYKVTKRGQDVTLRCDPISSHATLYWYQQALGQGPEFLTYFNYEAQPDKSGLPSDRFSAERPEGSISTLTIQRTEQRDSAMYRCASSGDGLTDTQYFGPGTRLTVL.